This T cell receptor (beta chain) was sequenced during a study of monozygotic twins with inflammatory bowel disease. Germline V CDR1 and CDR2: LGHNA, YSLEER. CDR3 length equals 15 residues. cDNA for each sample came from eight separate reactions. The UMIs contained a 6-nucleotide sample barcode. They were added by template switching during cDNA synthesis. One entry per CDR3 protein, without DNA, is what TCRdb gives after re-calling the 5' RACE reads. This sample's table has approximately 100,000 distinct CDR3 sequences. This TCR derives from a human donor with ulcerative colitis or Crohn's disease, or a healthy co-twin of an affected twin (not recorded which). The sample comprised blood. The chain couples TRBV4-3 to TRBJ2-1; TCRdb gives TRBD2 as the D gene, but with no DNA this cannot be confirmed. The CDR3 spells CASSRQLLADNEQFF.